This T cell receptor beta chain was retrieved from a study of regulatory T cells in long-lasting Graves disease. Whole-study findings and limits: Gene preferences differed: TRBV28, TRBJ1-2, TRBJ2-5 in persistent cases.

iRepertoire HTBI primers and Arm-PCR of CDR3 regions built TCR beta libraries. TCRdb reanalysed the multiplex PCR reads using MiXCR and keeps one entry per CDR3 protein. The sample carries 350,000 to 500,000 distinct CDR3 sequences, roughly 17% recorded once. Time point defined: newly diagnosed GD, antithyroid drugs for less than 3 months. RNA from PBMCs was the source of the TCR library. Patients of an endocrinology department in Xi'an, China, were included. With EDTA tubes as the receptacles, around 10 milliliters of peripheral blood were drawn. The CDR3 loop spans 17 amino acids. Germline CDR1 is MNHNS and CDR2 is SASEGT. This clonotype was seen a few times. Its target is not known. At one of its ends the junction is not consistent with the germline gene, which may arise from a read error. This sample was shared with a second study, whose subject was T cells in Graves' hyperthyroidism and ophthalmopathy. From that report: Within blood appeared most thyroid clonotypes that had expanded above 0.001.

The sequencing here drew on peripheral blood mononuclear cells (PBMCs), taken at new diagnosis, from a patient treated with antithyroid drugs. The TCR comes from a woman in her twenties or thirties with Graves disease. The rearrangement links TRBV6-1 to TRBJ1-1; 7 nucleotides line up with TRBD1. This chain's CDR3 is CAGSELYRGVRNTEAFF. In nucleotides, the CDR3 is TGTGCCGGCAGTGAATTATACAGGGGAGTGAGGAACACTGAAGCTTTCTTT.